Each of the 19 T cell receptor beta chains below was sequenced from the same sample in a study of blood T cell repertoires in COVID-19. The protocol was immunoSEQ multiplex PCR, while the TCRdb copy is restricted to in-frame clones and leaves out a portion. Of some 120,000 clones detected, 84% appear once; the ten largest clones hold 9.5% to 15%. The source material was peripheral blood. These receptor sequences come from a woman in her thirties who had recovered from COVID-19.

This chain links TRBV29-1 with TRBJ2-1; D possibly corresponds to TRBD2 (5 bases). Trimming removed 3 bases from V and 1 base from J, with 10 bases in between. Germline V gene lookup returns CDR1 SQVTM and CDR2 ANQGSEA. The CDR3 is 14 amino acids. The CDR3 DNA sequence: TGCAGCGTTGATCTTGCGGGTTCCTACAATGAGCAGTTCTTC. Protein: CSVDLAGSYNEQFF.

The rearrangement links TRBV11-2 to TRBJ1-1; D is perhaps TRBD1 (5 bases). This CDR3 comprises 14 residues. Germline assignment: CDR1 SGHAT and CDR2 FQNNGV. V was trimmed by 5 bases and J by 3 bases, leaving 13 bases between them. CDR3 residues: CASSPARGYTEAFF. The DNA for the CDR3 is TGTGCCAGCAGCCCGGCTCGGGGGTACACTGAAGCTTTCTTT.

This rearrangement joins TRBV19 to TRBJ2-7, with 9 bases matching TRBD1. Trimming removed 5 bases from V and 4 bases from J; junction bases left unmatched: 9. This CDR3 region has 15 residues. Germline V gene sequence: CDR1 LNHDA, CDR2 SQIVND (reference sequence). The CDR3 DNA reads TGTGCCAGTAGTTCTCTTACTGGACAGGGGTACGAGCAGTACTTC. It encodes CASSSLTGQGYEQYF.

The chain's CDR3 is CASSQGQLQSNYGYTF. CDR3 coding DNA: TGTGCCAGCAGCCAAGGACAGCTACAATCTAACTATGGCTACACCTTC. The J gene is TRBJ1-2, the V gene TRBV14; maybe TRBD1 (5 bases). V gave up 1 base and J gave up 0 bases, with 12 bases separating them. The CDR3 has 16 amino acids. In germline, CDR1 is SGHDN, CDR2 FVKESK.

This chain joins TRBV9 and TRBJ2-2; no clear D gene. The germline V and J ends were trimmed by 4 bases and 7 bases, with 14 bases remaining between them. CDR3 size: 14 residues. Germline assignment: CDR1 SGDLS and CDR2 YYNGEE. CDR3 DNA: TGTGCCAGCAGCCTCTTATCTAACGGCGGGGAGCTGTTTTTT. Translating it yields CASSLLSNGGELFF.

This clone has more than one count but fewer than ten. The chain has TRBV19 and TRBJ1-4; the match to TRBD1 covers 7 bases. The CDR3 is made up of 13 amino acids. Germline V CDR1 and CDR2: LNHDA, SQIVND (reference sequence). The trim removed 8 bases at V and 6 bases at J, leaving 6 bases unmatched. The CDR3 DNA sequence: TGTGCCAGTCACAGGGGACTGGATGAAAAACTGTTTTTT. Translating gives CASHRGLDEKLFF.

The J gene is TRBJ1-1, the V gene TRBV5-1; possible D gene TRBD1, 6 bases. This CDR3 comprises 15 residues. Looked up from germline, CDR1 is SGHRS and CDR2 is YFSETQ. The V end lost 5 bases, the J end lost 6 bases, and 20 bases lay between the germline ends. The CDR3 sequence: CASSLPGDVTSEAFF. The CDR3 DNA reads TGCGCCAGCAGTTTACCAGGGGATGTGACTTCTGAAGCTTTCTTT.

J is TRBJ2-3 and V is TRBV6-6, with D possibly matching TRBD2 (6 bases). The CDR3 is 14 amino acids. V was pared by 6 bases and J by 5 bases, with 15 bases between. In germline, CDR1 is MNHNY, CDR2 SVGAGI (reference sequence). The CDR3 sequence: CASSPLGGGDTQYF. The CDR3 DNA is TGTGCCAGCAGCCCTCTGGGGGGTGGAGATACGCAGTATTTT.

The CDR3 is CASGADRGGSYEQYF. Written as DNA, the CDR3 is TGTGCTAGTGGTGCTGACAGGGGGGGATCCTACGAGCAGTACTTC. The chain combines TRBV12-5 with TRBJ2-7, with TRBD1 matching over 9 bases. The CDR3 loop spans 15 amino acids. Per germline, CDR1 LGHNT and CDR2 FRNRAP. J gave up 1 base and V 5 bases, and 6 bases lay outside the gene matches.

The V and J genes are TRBV6-1 and TRBJ1-2; perhaps TRBD1 as D (5 bases). This CDR3 has 15 amino acids. Trimming left V 2 bases short and J 5 bases short, with 15 bases between. The germline V gene encodes CDR1 MNHNS and CDR2 SASEGT. CDR3 DNA sequence: TGTGCCAGCAGTGAAACCGTCGGGGGGAATTATGGCTACACCTTC. Translated: CASSETVGGNYGYTF.

V and J are TRBV18 and TRBJ1-1, with D perhaps matching TRBD1 (5 bases). Trimming left V 4 bases short and J 2 bases short, with 17 bases between. The CDR3 runs to 16 residues. Germline V CDR1 and CDR2: KGHSH, LQKENI. This chain's CDR3 is CASSQGVIRRNTEAFF. The CDR3 DNA reads TGTGCCAGCTCACAAGGGGTGATCAGGAGAAACACTGAAGCTTTCTTT.

The chain carries TRBV2 and TRBJ2-1; 10 bases align to TRBD2. V lost 0 bases to trimming and J lost 7 bases; unmatched junction nucleotides: 6. This CDR3 region has 16 residues. Germline CDR1 is SNHLY and CDR2 is FYNNEI. The CDR3 spells CASSEASGRSGNEQFF. The CDR3, as DNA: TGTGCCAGCAGTGAAGCTAGCGGGAGGTCGGGGAATGAGCAGTTCTTC.

The rearrangement links TRBV7-2 to TRBJ2-5, with a weak D call TRBD1 (5 bases). The germline V gene encodes CDR1 SGHTA and CDR2 FQGNSA. Trimming pared 7 bases from V and 4 bases from J, leaving 13 bases between. The CDR3 has 13 residues. CDR3 protein: CASNPGMGETQYF. The CDR3, as DNA: TGTGCCAGCAACCCAGGGATGGGAGAGACCCAGTACTTC.

The rearrangement joins TRBV4-1 to TRBJ1-5, with TRBD1 identical over 10 bases. Looked up from germline, CDR1 is MGHRA and CDR2 is YSYEKL. J was trimmed by 7 bases and V by 3 bases; bases with no gene match: 6. The CDR3 runs to 15 residues. The CDR3 DNA sequence: TGCGCCAGCAGCCATCAAGGACAGGGGGGACAGCCCCAGCATTTT. The encoded protein is CASSHQGQGGQPQHF.

The genes are TRBV11-2 and TRBJ1-6, with 9 bases lining up with TRBD1. The CDR3 has 13 residues. V trimming: 6 bases; J trimming: 10 bases; junction bases outside the gene matches: 4. Germline loops: CDR1 SGHAT, CDR2 FQNNGV. This chain's CDR3 is CASSRTGGSPLHF. The CDR3 DNA reads as TGTGCCAGCAGTCGAACAGGGGGCTCACCCCTCCACTTT.

The genes are TRBV6-6 and TRBJ2-2; 9 nucleotides match TRBD2. V dropped 6 bases and J dropped 7; count of bases not matched to a gene: 9. This CDR3 region has 15 residues. Germline CDR1 reads MNHNY; CDR2 reads SVGAGI (reference sequence). As DNA, the CDR3 is TGTGCCAGCAGACTAGCGGGTCTCGAAAACGGGGAGCTGTTTTTT. Translated: CASRLAGLENGELFF.

This chain connects TRBV27 to TRBJ1-1; D is undetermined. CDR1 MNHEY and CDR2 SMNVEV come from the germline V gene (reference sequence). This CDR3 comprises 12 residues. The V gene lost 6 bases and the J gene lost 1 base, with 6 bases spanning the gap. The CDR3 nucleotides read TGTGCCAGCAGAGGCGGGAACACTGAAGCTTTCTTT. Translating gives CASRGGNTEAFF.

CDR3 amino acids: CASTAKGERLTDTQYF. DNA for the CDR3: TGCGCCAGCACAGCCAAAGGTGAGCGGCTCACAGATACGCAGTATTTT. The rearrangement uses TRBV4-1 and TRBJ2-3, with D possibly matching TRBD2 (5 bases). CDR3 length: 16 amino acids. The V end lost 7 bases, the J end lost 2 bases, and 19 bases lay between the germline ends. Germline CDR1 reads MGHRA; CDR2 reads YSYEKL.

This chain connects TRBV11-2 to TRBJ2-3, with TRBD2 as a possible D gene (6 bases). Trimming pared 5 bases from V and 1 base from J, leaving 13 bases between. CDR3 length equals 15 residues. The germline CDR1 and CDR2 sequences are SGHAT and FQNNGV. The CDR3 sequence: CASSDPVAGTDTQYF. The CDR3 DNA follows: TGTGCCAGCAGCGACCCGGTAGCGGGCACAGATACGCAGTATTTT.